A selection of T cell receptor beta chains follows, all from one sample in a study of PD-1 blockade in classical Hodgkin lymphoma. Profiling relied on immunoSEQ multiplex PCR, and the TCRdb table lists in-frame clones only, not all of them. The sample includes around 15,000 clones, about nine tenths of them seen just once. Sequencing used CD4+ T cells from blood. The source of these receptors is a human donor with classical Hodgkin lymphoma. Each CDR3 is given with its conserved first and last residue. The D gene is left open where the match is weak. Expanded clones are given a class, and other clones once, few, many or no size at all.

J	D	length	V	size	CDR3	DNA
TRBJ1-5	.	18	TRBV23-1	once	CASSHGGRWVYSNQPQHF	TGCGCCAGCAGTCATGGGGGGCGTTGGGTTTATAGCAATCAGCCCCAGCATTTT
TRBJ1-2	.	15	TRBV4-2	.	CASSQEKGRNYGYTF	TGTGCCAGCAGCCAAGAAAAGGGGCGAAACTATGGCTACACCTTC
TRBJ2-3	TRBD2	16	TRBV18	.	CASSPLAGVGRDTQYF	TGTGCCAGCTCACCACTGGCGGGAGTCGGTAGAGATACGCAGTATTTT
TRBJ2-7	.	18	TRBV7-2	.	CASSLVGGKRFYDYEQYF	TGTGCCAGCAGCTTAGTTGGGGGTAAGCGGTTCTACGACTACGAGCAGTACTTC
TRBJ1-2	.	13	TRBV28	.	CASSLDNLYGYTF	TGTGCCAGCAGTTTAGACAACCTGTATGGCTACACCTTC
TRBJ2-7	.	11	TRBV20-1	.	CSASVSYEQYF	TGCAGTGCTAGCGTCTCCTACGAGCAGTACTTC
TRBJ1-2	.	12	TRBV5-4	.	CASSPERTASTF	TGTGCCAGCAGCCCGGAAAGGACTGCTTCCACCTTC
TRBJ2-1	.	14	TRBV9	.	CASSVGGRYNEQFF	TGTGCCAGCAGCGTAGGGGGGAGGTACAATGAGCAGTTCTTC
TRBJ2-7	.	11	TRBV5-5	few	CASSEQYEQYF	TGTGCCAGCAGCGAGCAGTACGAGCAGTACTTC
TRBJ1-1	.	13	TRBV2	.	CASNWVPNTEAFF	TGTGCCAGCAATTGGGTGCCGAACACTGAAGCTTTCTTT
TRBJ2-3	TRBD2	16	TRBV10-1	.	CASSESSGKVTDTQYF	TGCGCCAGCAGTGAATCTAGCGGGAAAGTCACAGATACGCAGTATTTT
TRBJ2-1	.	12	TRBV5-4	.	CASSPTVYEQFF	TGTGCCAGCAGCCCTACCGTCTATGAGCAGTTCTTC
TRBJ1-2	.	12	TRBV29-1	.	CSVEDSSTSRTF	TGCAGCGTTGAAGATTCCTCAACGAGTAGGACCTTC
TRBJ2-5	TRBD2	16	TRBV5-1	.	CASSGMGAGGSETQYF	TGCGCCAGCAGCGGGATGGGCGCGGGAGGTTCGGAGACCCAGTACTTC
TRBJ1-1	.	11	TRBV20-1	.	CSARFGTEAFF	TGCAGTGCTAGGTTTGGGACTGAAGCTTTCTTT
TRBJ1-1	.	12	TRBV6-6	.	CASSYANTEAFF	TGTGCCAGCAGTTACGCGAACACTGAAGCTTTCTTT
TRBJ2-1	.	15	TRBV7-2	.	CASSLGGGLYNEQFF	TGTGCCAGCAGCTTAGGGGGCGGATTATACAATGAGCAGTTCTTC
TRBJ2-2	TRBD2	16	TRBV28	once	CASSGTSGPTLSELFF	TGTGCCAGCAGCGGGACTAGCGGCCCTACTCTGTCGGAGCTGTTTTTT
TRBJ2-3	TRBD1	17	TRBV27	.	CASSRVPGQGSTDTQYF	TGTGCCAGCAGCCGAGTCCCGGGACAGGGATCCACAGATACGCAGTATTTT
TRBJ2-3	TRBD1	15	TRBV7-3	.	CASSQTGLGTDTQYF	TGTGCCAGCAGCCAGACAGGGTTGGGCACAGATACGCAGTATTTT
TRBJ2-5	TRBD2	14	TRBV18	.	CASSPGLAEETQYF	TGTGCCAGCTCACCGGGACTAGCAGAGGAGACCCAGTACTTC
TRBJ1-1	.	14	TRBV5-1	.	CASSVEPANTEAFF	TGCGCCAGCAGCGTCGAGCCAGCCAACACTGAAGCTTTCTTT
TRBJ2-7	.	15	TRBV2	.	CASSATGILPTEQYF	TGTGCCAGCAGTGCAACAGGGATCCTCCCCACCGAGCAGTACTTC
TRBJ2-7	TRBD2	15	TRBV4-1	.	CASSPTSGGHLGQYF	TGCGCCAGCAGCCCGACTAGCGGGGGACACCTAGGGCAGTACTTC
TRBJ1-2	.	15	TRBV27	.	CASRGSGQRGGGYTF	TGTGCCAGCAGGGGAAGTGGACAGCGAGGTGGTGGCTACACCTTC
TRBJ2-7	.	15	TRBV30	.	CAWRGRTAHWVEQYF	TGTGCCTGGAGGGGAAGGACAGCGCACTGGGTCGAGCAGTACTTC
TRBJ2-3	TRBD1	15	TRBV11-3	.	CASSPGQGRADTQYF	TGTGCCAGCAGCCCGGGACAGGGGCGCGCAGATACGCAGTATTTT
TRBJ1-3	.	15	TRBV9	.	CASSVAWDIGNTIYF	TGTGCCAGCAGCGTAGCGTGGGACATCGGAAACACCATATATTTT
TRBJ2-5	.	11	TRBV13	once	CASSVVETQYF	TGTGCCAGCAGCGTCGTGGAGACCCAGTACTTC
TRBJ2-7	.	14	TRBV18	.	CASSPEVSSYEQYF	TGTGCCAGCTCACCAGAGGTGAGCTCCTACGAGCAGTACTTC
TRBJ1-2	TRBD1	13	TRBV2	.	CASNGQGLGGYTF	TGTGCCAGCAATGGACAGGGACTAGGTGGCTACACCTTC
TRBJ1-2	.	11	TRBV2	.	CAGNTGSGYTF	TGTGCCGGCAACACAGGGAGCGGCTACACCTTC